Below are 30 T cell receptor beta chains sequenced from a single sample in a study of molecular identifiers for immune sequencing clone quantification. One entry per CDR3 protein results from TCRdb running MiXCR on the PCR reads. The table records 40,000 to 65,000 distinct CDR3 sequences, approximately 40% of them present only once. Sequencing was done on a sample of naive CD8+ T cells from blood, with Jurkat cell RNA spiked in. Subset: FACS-sorted CD8+CD4-CCR7+CD45RA+ naive T cells. The source is a human donor in good health. Some libraries in this study had Jurkat cell RNA spiked in.

The V and J genes are TRBV20-1 and TRBJ2-5; 9 nucleotides agree with TRBD2. The CDR3 consists of 13 residues. Per the germline V gene, CDR1 is DFQATT and CDR2 is SNEGSKA (reference sequence). The V gene end was trimmed by 5 bases and the J gene end by 5 bases; junction bases not matched to a gene: 6. CDR3 nucleotides: TGCAGTGCTGCCGGGACTAGCTTTGAGACCCAGTACTTC. This codes for CSAAGTSFETQYF.

V usage is TRBV24-1 and J usage is TRBJ2-1; D gene ambiguous. Trimming shortened V by 0 bases and J by 0 bases, and 5 bases separated the two germline ends. Germline values: CDR1 KGHDR, CDR2 SFDVKD. CDR3 length: 15 amino acids. This chain's CDR3 is CATSDLRSSYNEQFF. CDR3 sequence (DNA): TGTGCCACCAGTGATTTGCGGAGCTCCTACAATGAGCAGTTCTTC.

The chain has TRBV28 and TRBJ2-7, with D possibly being TRBD2 (6 bases). Germline assignment: CDR1 MDHEN and CDR2 SYDVKM. Trimming took off 5 bases at V and 6 bases at J, with 8 bases between the two ends. The CDR3 has 11 residues. Here the CDR3 DNA reads TGTGCCAGCAGTACCGGGGGCGAGCAGTACTTC. It is translated as CASSTGGEQYF.

This clonotype was recorded a few times. The rearrangement links TRBV29-1 to TRBJ1-4, with D possibly matching TRBD1 (5 bases). This CDR3 comprises 12 residues. Trimming stripped 4 bases from V and 5 bases from J, with 8 bases between. Looked up from germline, CDR1 is SQVTM and CDR2 is ANQGSEA. CDR3 in DNA: TGCAGCGTTGGGGACTGGAATGAAAAACTGTTTTTT. This translates into CSVGDWNEKLFF.

This chain links TRBV28 with TRBJ2-7; D is uncertain. CDR3 length equals 14 residues. Germline assignment: CDR1 MDHEN and CDR2 SYDVKM. The V end was cut by 7 bases, the J end by 4 bases, with 17 bases between. This CDR3 reads CASTPSRCAYEQYF. CDR3 in DNA: TGTGCCAGCACCCCCTCTAGGTGTGCTTACGAGCAGTACTTC.

This clonotype appeared many times. The chain employs TRBV9 and TRBJ2-5, with D possibly TRBD2 on 5 matching bases. V lost 0 bases and J 2 bases, leaving 11 bases between the germline ends. This CDR3 has 15 residues. Per germline, CDR1 SGDLS and CDR2 YYNGEE. CDR3 nucleotide sequence: TGTGCCAGCAGCGTAGGCCCCGGGATTCAAGAGACCCAGTACTTC. It yields the protein CASSVGPGIQETQYF. The complete variable domain, with remaining parts taken from reference TRBV9 and TRBJ2-5, reads DSGVTQTPKHLITATGQRVTLRCSPRSGDLSVYWYQQSLDQGLQFLIQYYNGEERAKGNILERFSAQQFPDLHSELNLSSLELGDSALYFCASSVGPGIQETQYFGPGTRLLVL.

As to this clonotype: A read error is possible here, since a much larger clone lies one base away. The CDR3 ends on some other residue instead of the conserved phenylalanine or tryptophan, so this is likely a read error. V and J are TRBV28 and TRBJ1-5; the D is unclear. The CDR3 contains 9 residues. V lost 11 bases and J lost 10, with 9 bases in between. Germline V gene data show CDR1 as MDHEN and CDR2 as SYDVKM. The chain's CDR3 is CAEGNPQHI. The CDR3 DNA follows: TGTGCCGAAGGAAATCCCCAGCATATT.

A few counts support this clonotype. A clone one base away is much larger, so this may be a read error. The chain recombines TRBV6-6 with TRBJ1-5, with D unclear. Trimming left V 4 bases short and J 9 bases short, with 7 bases between. The length of the CDR3 is 11 residues. Germline V gene sequence: CDR1 MNHNY, CDR2 SVGAGI (reference sequence). The CDR3 DNA sequence: TGTGCCAGCAGTTTGGGGTGGCCCCAGCATTTT. Translation: CASSLGWPQHF.

Comments on this clonotype: This may arise from a read error, as a much more abundant clone is one base away. This chain links TRBV13 with TRBJ2-7; the D is unclear. This CDR3 is 13 amino acids long. Germline CDR1 PRHDT, CDR2 FYEKMQ (reference sequence). DNA for the CDR3: TGTGCCAGCAGCCTTCGGACCCCCTACGAGCAGAACTTC. Its protein is CASSLRTPYEQNF.

The rearrangement uses TRBV7-9 and TRBJ1-1, with TRBD1 matching over 8 bases. V shed 4 bases, J shed 1 base, and the junction held 5 bases outside the gene matches. This CDR3 is 15 amino acids long. The germline CDR1 and CDR2 sequences are SEHNR and FQNEAQ (reference sequence). The CDR3 region has the DNA TGTGCCAGCAGCTCTGGACAGGGAACGAACACTGAAGCTTTCTTT. This translates into CASSSGQGTNTEAFF.

The rearrangement links TRBV29-1 to TRBJ2-3; D could derive from TRBD1 or TRBD2 (6 bases each). Germline CDR1 reads SQVTM; CDR2 reads ANQGSEA. The CDR3 runs 12 residues. V was cut by 7 bases and J by 5 bases, with 13 bases left in between. In DNA form, the CDR3 reads TGCAGCGGCAGGGGCGGGGAAGATACGCAGTATTTT. Translating it yields CSGRGGEDTQYF.

The V call is TRBV5-6, the J call TRBJ1-1; the D gene is possibly TRBD1 (6 bases). Deletions cut 2 bases from V and 8 bases from J, with 13 bases between. The CDR3 is made up of 13 amino acids. Germline loops: CDR1 SGHDT, CDR2 YYEEEE. The CDR3 loop is CASSFWGGQEAFF. Written as DNA, the CDR3 is TGTGCCAGCAGCTTCTGGGGGGGCCAGGAAGCTTTCTTT. Full variable domain (remainder filled in from reference TRBV5-6 and TRBJ1-1): DAGVTQSPTHLIKTRGQQVTLRCSPKSGHDTVSWYQQALGQGPQFIFQYYEEEERQRGNFPDRFSGHQFPNYSSELNVNALLLGDSALYLCASSFWGGQEAFFGQGTRLTVV.

The rearrangement uses TRBV28 and TRBJ2-1; TRBD2 aligns across 8 bases. CDR1 and CDR2 from the germline V gene are MDHEN and SYDVKM. Trimming took 6 bases from V and 5 from J; bases not matched to a gene: 6. The CDR3 has 14 residues. The CDR3 is CASSRVAGNNEQFF. DNA for the CDR3: TGTGCCAGCAGCAGGGTAGCGGGAAACAATGAGCAGTTCTTC.

To note about this clonotype: This may be a read error, as it is one base from a much larger clone. The V gene is TRBV6-5, the J gene TRBJ1-1, with a tentative D call TRBD1 (5 bases). The CDR3 covers 13 residues. In germline, CDR1 is MNHEY, CDR2 SVGAGI. CDR3 nucleotides: TGTGCCAGCAGTTACGGGACGCGACTAGAAGCTCTCTTT. This translates into CASSYGTRLEALF.

The count of this clonotype is one. DNA for the CDR3: TGTGCCAGCAGCTTGGTGCGGGGGCATGAAGCTTTCTTT. Amino acids: CASSLVRGHEAFF. This chain joins TRBV5-6 and TRBJ1-1; D is perhaps TRBD1 (6 bases). The CDR3 has 13 residues. The germline CDR1 and CDR2 sequences are SGHDT and YYEEEE. V lost 0 bases to trimming and J lost 7 bases, with 10 bases between them.

This clonotype was counted many times. The V gene is TRBV12-3 or TRBV12-4, the J gene TRBJ2-3; 8 bases are shared with TRBD1. V shed 5 bases, J shed 4 bases, and the junction held 5 bases outside the gene matches. This CDR3 contains 14 residues. The DNA for the CDR3 is TGTGCCAGCAGTAAGACAGGGGAGCCAGATACGCAGTATTTT. Its protein is CASSKTGEPDTQYF.

In its sample, this clonotype was seen a few times. This chain uses TRBV9 with TRBJ1-6, with TRBD1 matching over 9 bases. V gave up 4 bases and J gave up 8 bases; unmatched junction bases: 7. The CDR3 runs 15 residues. CDR1 is SGDLS, CDR2 YYNGEE, per germline. The CDR3 loop reads CASSTTGGSYSPLHF. The CDR3 nucleotides read TGTGCCAGCAGCACCACAGGGGGCAGTTATTCACCCCTCCACTTT.

As for this clonotype: Given the absence of the conserved phenylalanine or tryptophan at the CDR3 end, a read error is likely. V usage is TRBV2 and J usage is TRBJ2-7; tentative D call: TRBD1 (5 bases). The CDR3 sequence is 14 residues long. CDR1 and CDR2 from the germline V gene are SNHLY and FYNNEI. Trimming cost V 9 bases and J 4 bases, with 19 bases left between them. In DNA, the CDR3 is TGTGCCAGTCATGACCTGGGGCAGGGTTACGAGCAGTACCTC. It specifies CASHDLGQGYEQYL.

This clonotype was counted many times. V gene TRBV6-5 combines with J gene TRBJ1-2; D is unclear. The CDR3 contains 15 residues. Germline CDR1 and CDR2: MNHEY and SVGAGI. Trimming left V 6 bases short and J 4 bases short, with 18 bases between. The CDR3 coding sequence is TGTGCCAGCAGCCCCCTTGGAGGGTTGGCCTATGGCTACACCTTC. Protein: CASSPLGGLAYGYTF.

In its sample, this clonotype was seen a few times. V is TRBV11-2 and J is TRBJ2-2; 7 bases are shared with TRBD2. The CDR3 consists of 15 residues. After removal of 3 bases from V and 3 bases from J, the junction contained 4 bases not matched to a gene. Looked up from germline, CDR1 is SGHAT and CDR2 is FQNNGV. The CDR3 here is CASSFIAGYTGELFF. The CDR3 coding sequence is TGTGCCAGCAGCTTTATAGCGGGTTACACCGGGGAGCTGTTTTTT. The variable domain in full, with the rest retrieved from reference TRBV11-2 and TRBJ2-2, is EAGVAQSPRYKIIEKRQSVAFWCNPISGHATLYWYQQILGQGPKLLIQFQNNGVVDDSQLPKDRFSAERLKGVDSTLKIQPAKLEDSAVYLCASSFIAGYTGELFFGEGSRLTVL.

In regard to this clonotype: One end of the junction does not line up with germline, which may come from a read error. The chain recombines TRBV4-2 with TRBJ2-3; no firm D call. CDR3 size: 14 residues. Germline-derived CDR1 and CDR2 are LGHNA and YNFKEQ. CDR3 in amino acids: CVSSQISDTDTQYF. The CDR3 DNA follows: TGTGTCAGCAGCCAAATCAGCGACACAGATACGCAGTATTTT.

The V call is TRBV12-3 or TRBV12-4, the J call TRBJ2-1; 8 bases agree with TRBD1. The CDR3 is 14 amino acids. The J segment lost 8 bases and the V segment lost 6 bases, leaving 9 bases of the junction unmatched. The CDR3, as DNA: TGTGCCAGCAGCCCGGACAGGGAATCGGATGAGCAGTTCTTC. Translating it yields CASSPDRESDEQFF.

This clonotype was counted at least ten times. The chain uses TRBV7-9 and TRBJ2-7; the D gene could be TRBD1 or TRBD2 (6 bases each). V lost 1 base to trimming and J lost 4 bases, with 14 bases between them. The CDR3 length is 15 residues. CDR1 and CDR2 from the germline V gene are SEHNR and FQNEAQ (reference sequence). The CDR3: CASSLVRGPSYEQYF. The DNA of the CDR3 is TGTGCCAGCAGCTTAGTACGGGGGCCTAGTTACGAGCAGTACTTC.

This clonotype was found many times. The V and J genes are TRBV28 and TRBJ2-7; 7 positions match TRBD2. The CDR3 runs 14 residues. Per germline, CDR1 MDHEN and CDR2 SYDVKM. Unmatched junction bases numbered 4, after V lost 1 base and J lost 4 bases. The CDR3: CASSLLGEGYEQYF. CDR3 in DNA: TGTGCCAGCAGTTTATTGGGGGAGGGTTACGAGCAGTACTTC.

To note about this clonotype: This may stem from a read error, because a much larger clone lies one nucleotide away. Likely a read error: the CDR3 ends without its conserved phenylalanine or tryptophan. V usage is TRBV7-7 and J usage is TRBJ2-3; D is perhaps TRBD1 (8 bases). This CDR3 spans 16 amino acids. Germline V gives CDR1 SSHAT, CDR2 FNYEAQ (reference sequence). In DNA, the CDR3 is TGTGCTAGCAGCTTAGGACAGGGAGGGGGCACAGATACGCAGTATTCT. Translated: CASSLGQGGGTDTQYS.

The chain has TRBV2 and TRBJ1-5; 9 nucleotides align to TRBD1. This CDR3 has 15 amino acids. J gave up 6 bases and V 5 bases, and 8 bases lay outside the gene matches. Germline assignment: CDR1 SNHLY and CDR2 FYNNEI. The CDR3 DNA is TGTGCCAGCAGTCCGGGCGGGACAGGGCGTCAGCCCCAGCATTTT. Its protein product is CASSPGGTGRQPQHF.

The chain carries TRBV6-2 or TRBV6-3 and TRBJ2-7; D may be TRBD1 (5 bases). Trimming cost V 2 bases and J 2 bases, with 19 bases left between them. The CDR3 spans 17 residues. The V gene's germline CDR1 is MNHEY and CDR2 SVGEGT. The CDR3 DNA reads TGTGCCAGCAGTTACGTTACTGCCCGGGTCAGGGCCTACGAGCAGTACTTC. Translation: CASSYVTARVRAYEQYF.

Details on this clonotype: This is likely a read error, given that the CDR3 carries no conserved phenylalanine or tryptophan at its end. The chain couples TRBV4-2 to TRBJ2-7; D might be TRBD1 or TRBD2, each matching 5 bases. Germline values: CDR1 LGHNA, CDR2 YNFKEQ. The germline V and J ends were trimmed by 1 base and 4 bases, with 5 bases remaining between them. The CDR3 loop spans 12 amino acids. The CDR3, as DNA: TGTGCCAGCAGCCAAGGGGGGTACGAGCAGTACTGC. This codes for CASSQGGYEQYC.

Comments on this clonotype: A much larger clone sits a single nucleotide away, making a read error possible. V gene TRBV20-1 combines with J gene TRBJ1-1, with 8 bases fitting TRBD1. The V gene end was trimmed by 3 bases and the J gene end by 8 bases; junction bases not matched to a gene: 8. CDR1 is DFQATT and CDR2 is SNEGSKA in the germline V gene (reference sequence). This CDR3 comprises 13 residues. Here the CDR3 reads CSARAGGAYEAFF. As DNA, the CDR3 is TGCAGTGCTAGGGCAGGGGGCGCTTACGAAGCTTTCTTT.

This clonotype was found many times. This chain joins TRBV9 and TRBJ2-7; D gene uncertain. V lost 0 bases to trimming and J lost 3 bases, with 10 bases between them. CDR1 and CDR2 from the germline V gene are SGDLS and YYNGEE. The CDR3 is made up of 14 amino acids. DNA for the CDR3: TGTGCCAGCAGCGTAGATAGTCCCGGCTACGAGCAGTACTTC. Protein sequence: CASSVDSPGYEQYF. Drawing the rest from reference TRBV9 and TRBJ2-7, the complete variable domain is DSGVTQTPKHLITATGQRVTLRCSPRSGDLSVYWYQQSLDQGLQFLIQYYNGEERAKGNILERFSAQQFPDLHSELNLSSLELGDSALYFCASSVDSPGYEQYFGPGTRLTVT.